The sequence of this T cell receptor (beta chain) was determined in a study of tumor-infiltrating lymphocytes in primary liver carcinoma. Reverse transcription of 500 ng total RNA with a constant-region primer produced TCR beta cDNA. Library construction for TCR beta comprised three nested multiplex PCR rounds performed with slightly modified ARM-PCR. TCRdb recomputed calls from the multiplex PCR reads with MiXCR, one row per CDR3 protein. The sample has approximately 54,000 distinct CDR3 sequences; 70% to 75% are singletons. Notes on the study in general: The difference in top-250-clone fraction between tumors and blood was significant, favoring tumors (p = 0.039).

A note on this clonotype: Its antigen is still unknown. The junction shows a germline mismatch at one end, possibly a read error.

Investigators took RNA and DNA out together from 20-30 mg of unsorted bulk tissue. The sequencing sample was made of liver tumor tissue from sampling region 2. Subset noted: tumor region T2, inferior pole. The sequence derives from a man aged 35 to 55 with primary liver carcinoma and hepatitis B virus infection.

This CDR3 is CTSSRSGQGVIYEQYF. Here the CDR3 DNA reads TGTACCAGCAGTCGTTCCGGACAGGGAGTAATCTACGAGCAGTACTTC. This chain connects TRBV7-9 to TRBJ2-7; 8 nucleotides agree with TRBD1. In germline, CDR1 is SEHNR, CDR2 FQNEAQ (reference sequence). The CDR3 covers 16 residues. The variable domain in full, completed from reference TRBV7-9 and TRBJ2-7, reads DTGVSQNPRHKITKRGQNVTFRCDPISEHNRLYWYRQTLGQGPEFLTYFQNEAQLEKSRLLSDRFSAERPKGSFSTLEIQRTEQGDSAMYLCTSSRSGQGVIYEQYFGPGTRLTVT.